One sample yielded the 21 T cell receptor beta chains listed below, sequenced in a study of T cells in women clearing cervical HPV infection. Sequencing was performed with immunoSEQ multiplex PCR; in TCRdb, only in-frame clones are kept and a portion is missing. The sample shows approximately 23,000 clones, and 12% sits with its ten largest clones. The sequencing input was blood buffy coat. These receptors all come from a woman aged 18-70 years with a cervical HPV16 infection that either progressed to CIN3+ or cleared (not recorded which).

About this clone itself: The CDR3 goes on 3 residues after the read ends, and that part is filled in from the germline J gene. The chain employs TRBV5-1 and TRBJ2-3; 7 nucleotides line up with TRBD2. V dropped 5 bases and J dropped 1; count of bases not matched to a gene: 4. The V gene's germline CDR1 is SGHRS and CDR2 YFSETQ. The CDR3 runs 14 residues. The covered CDR3 bases are TGCGCCAGCAGGGATACTAGCGGCACAGATACG. This sequence encodes CASRDTSGTDT. From start to end, the CDR3 is CASRDTSGTDTQYF.

For this clone: The read ends 3 residues early relative to the CDR3; the germline J gene fills the gap. The chain has TRBV23-1 and TRBJ2-7; possible D gene TRBD1, 6 bases. TRBV23-1 belongs to the ORF category, with a function that is uncertain. V lost 6 bases to trimming and J lost 3 bases, with 12 bases between them. This CDR3 comprises 13 residues. The part of the CDR3 DNA that was read is TGCGCCAGCAGCCACCGGACAGACTACGAG. Translation gives CASSHRTDYE. The full-length CDR3 reads as CASSHRTDYEQYF.

Of note for this clone: The read terminates 3 residues before the CDR3 end, so the remaining end is supplied by the germline J gene. The rearrangement links TRBV2 to TRBJ2-3, with TRBD1 matching over 7 bases. Per germline, CDR1 SNHLY and CDR2 FYNNEI. CDR3 length equals 15 residues. V trimming: 6 bases; J trimming: 0 bases; junction bases outside the gene matches: 6. The CDR3 loop reads CASSQRTGSTDTQYF. The CDR3 DNA, read in part, is TGTGCCAGCAGCCAGAGGACAGGTAGCACAGATACG.

The DNA read from the CDR3 is TGCGCCAGCAGAGGTACGATGGACGAG. Protein product: CASRGTMDE. The whole CDR3 protein reads CASRGTMDEQYF. This rearrangement joins TRBV5-1 to TRBJ2-7, with D unresolved. The read comes to an end 3 residues before the CDR3 does, leaving the germline J gene to fill in the end. CDR1 is SGHRS, CDR2 YFSETQ, per germline. This CDR3 has 12 residues. Trimming cost V 5 bases and J 5 bases, with 11 bases left between them.

Concerning this clone itself: Read data end 3 residues before the CDR3 end; the end is taken from the germline J gene. V is TRBV20-1 and J is TRBJ2-2, with TRBD1 identical over 8 bases. The germline CDR1 and CDR2 sequences are DFQATT and SNEGSKA (reference sequence). The CDR3 has 13 amino acids. CDR3 DNA (partial): TGCAGTGCTAGCGACAGGGGACATGAAAAG. This translates into CSASDRGHEK. The full CDR3 sequence reads CSASDRGHEKLFF.

This chain's CDR3 is CASTHLRGVNSPLHF. CDR3 DNA, as far as it was read: TGTGCCAGCACCCACCTGAGGGGAGTAAATTCACCC. This sequence joins TRBV5-6 and TRBJ1-6; D is possibly TRBD1 (5 bases). The read ends 3 residues before the CDR3 terminus; that terminus is restored from the germline J gene. CDR3 length equals 15 residues. The germline V gene has CDR1 SGHDT and CDR2 YYEEEE. V lost 6 bases, J lost 7 bases, and 17 bases lay in between.

The CDR3 protein is CASSPSWGGYGYTF. Partial CDR3 DNA: TGTGCCAGCTCTCCCTCCTGGGGGGGCTACGGG. The V gene is TRBV18, the J gene TRBJ1-2; possible D gene TRBD1, 6 bases. The read finishes 3 residues shy of the CDR3 end, and the germline J gene is used to complete it. CDR3 length equals 14 residues. Germline lookup yields CDR1 KGHSH and CDR2 LQKENI.

To note about this clone: The read ends 3 residues shy of where the CDR3 ends; the end is completed using the germline J gene. The V and J genes are TRBV5-1 and TRBJ2-3; D is undetermined. Germline V gives CDR1 SGHRS, CDR2 YFSETQ. The V end was cut by 0 bases, the J end by 1 base, with 9 bases between. CDR3 size: 15 residues. CDR3 loop: CASSLDAIRTDTQYF. The DNA read from the CDR3 is TGCGCCAGCAGCTTGGACGCGATACGCACAGATACG.

For this clone: The CDR3 end is not reached by the read, which stops 3 residues before it; the germline J gene fills it in. The genes are TRBV6-2 or TRBV6-3 and TRBJ1-5, with 9 bases aligning to TRBD1. The germline gives CDR1 MNHEY, CDR2 SVGEGT. This CDR3 is built from 15 residues. The V gene end was trimmed by 6 bases and the J gene end by 5 bases; junction bases not matched to a gene: 8. CDR3 DNA, as far as it was read: TGTGCCAGCAGCACCACCGGGACAGGGCATCAGCCC. Its protein is CASSTTGTGHQP. The full-length CDR3 reads as CASSTTGTGHQPQHF.

As to this clone: Read sequence stops 3 residues before the CDR3 end, and the germline J gene provides the missing end. The chain uses TRBV30 and TRBJ1-1; TRBD1 is a possible D gene (5 bases). The V end was cut by 2 bases, the J end by 1 base, with 11 bases between. Germline V gene data show CDR1 as GTSNPN and CDR2 as SVGIG (reference sequence). The length of the CDR3 is 14 residues. The CDR3 loop reads CAWSTGGANTEAFF. The sequenced CDR3 bases are TGTGCCTGGAGTACCGGTGGGGCGAACACTGAA.

Concerning this clone itself: Read sequence stops 3 residues before the CDR3 end, and the germline J gene provides the missing end. The rearrangement joins TRBV20-1 to TRBJ2-1; 10 nucleotides match TRBD1. CDR3 length equals 15 residues. Germline V lookup: CDR1 DFQATT, CDR2 SNEGSKA (reference sequence). The J segment lost 6 bases and the V segment lost 6 bases, leaving 11 bases of the junction unmatched. The chain's CDR3 is CSAPSRTGGLNEQFF. CDR3 bases read: TGCAGTGCCCCGAGCAGGACAGGGGGACTCAATGAG.

On this clone: The read stops 3 residues short of the end of the CDR3; the missing end is completed from the germline J gene. The V call is TRBV5-6, the J call TRBJ2-7, with 7 bases that match TRBD1. Germline lookup yields CDR1 SGHDT and CDR2 YYEEEE. J lost 3 bases, V lost 4 bases, and 7 bases had no gene match. The CDR3 is 14 amino acids. CDR3 bases read: TGTGCCAGCAGCCACGGGACAGACAGCTACGAG. Translating it yields CASSHGTDSYE. In full, the CDR3 is CASSHGTDSYEQYF.

Points on this clone: The missing CDR3 end, 3 residues past where the read stops, is filled in from the germline J gene. The J gene is TRBJ1-1, the V gene TRBV7-2, with D possibly TRBD1 on 5 matching bases. CDR1 and CDR2 (germline): SGHTA, FQGNSA. Trimming stripped 4 bases from V and 6 bases from J, with 12 bases between. The CDR3 runs to 13 residues. The covered CDR3 bases are TGTGCCAGCAGCTACGCAGGGTACGCTGAA. Residues: CASSYAGYAE. The CDR3 in its entirety is CASSYAGYAEAFF.

As concerns this clone: Read coverage stops 3 residues before the CDR3 terminus; the germline J gene supplies the remainder. The rearrangement links TRBV4-1 to TRBJ1-2; D remains unclear. Germline-derived CDR1 and CDR2 are MGHRA and YSYEKL. V lost 0 bases and J lost 4, with 12 bases in between. CDR3 length: 15 amino acids. Here the CDR3 reads CASSQDWPKAYGYTF. CDR3 DNA (partial): TGCGCCAGCAGCCAAGATTGGCCAAAGGCCTATGGC.

Details on this clone: The read ends 3 residues early relative to the CDR3; the germline J gene fills the gap. This chain joins TRBV19 and TRBJ2-7, with D possibly being TRBD2 (5 bases). The V and J ends lost 6 bases and 3 bases respectively, with 12 bases between them. The CDR3 is 13 residues long. The germline V gene encodes CDR1 LNHDA and CDR2 SQIVND (reference sequence). The part of the CDR3 DNA that was read is TGTGCCAGTAGCCGACCGGGGTACTACGAG. It yields the protein CASSRPGYYE. The full CDR3 is CASSRPGYYEQYF.

About this clone itself: The read falls 3 residues short of the CDR3 end, and the missing part is taken from the germline J gene. The rearrangement uses TRBV10-3 and TRBJ1-1; TRBD1 aligns across 9 bases. V trimming: 6 bases; J trimming: 4 bases; junction bases outside the gene matches: 3. There are 13 residues in the CDR3. Germline V gives CDR1 ENHRY, CDR2 SYGVKD. CDR3 sequence: CAIRGQGRTEAFF. CDR3 bases read: TGTGCCATCAGGGGACAGGGACGCACTGAA.

As for this clone: The read halts 3 residues ahead of the CDR3 end, with the missing end drawn from the germline J gene. The chain joins TRBV28 to TRBJ2-7; 8 nucleotides match TRBD1. J was trimmed by 2 bases and V by 3 bases; bases with no gene match: 3. The CDR3 has 14 amino acids. Germline CDR1 and CDR2: MDHEN and SYDVKM. CDR3 DNA (partial): TGTGCCAGCAGTTTCGTGACAGGGGCCTACGAG. Its translation is CASSFVTGAYE. The CDR3 as a whole reads CASSFVTGAYEQYF.

A note on this clone: Coverage ceases 3 residues before the CDR3 finishes, and the germline J gene fills in the end. V gene TRBV19 combines with J gene TRBJ2-2; tentative D call: TRBD1 (5 bases). CDR3 length: 17 amino acids. Germline V CDR1 and CDR2: LNHDA, SQIVND (reference sequence). The covered CDR3 bases are TGTGCCAGTAGTATAGGGAACTTACGCTCTGGGGCCAACGTG. Amino acids: CASSIGNLRSGANV. From start to end, the CDR3 is CASSIGNLRSGANVLFF.

A word on this clone: The read falls 3 residues short of the CDR3 end, and the missing part is taken from the germline J gene. V is TRBV30 and J is TRBJ2-4; TRBD1 matches 9 bases. Germline V CDR1 and CDR2: GTSNPN, SVGIG (reference sequence). This CDR3 has 13 amino acids. The CDR3 sequence is CAASTGGYYGQYF. The part of the CDR3 DNA that was read is TGTGCCGCTTCGACAGGGGGTTACTATGGT. The full variable domain, in which reference TRBV30 and TRBJ2-4 provide the parts outside the CDR3, is SQTIHQWPATLVQPVGSPLSLECTVEGTSNPNLYWYRQAAGRGLQLLFYSVGIGQISSEVPQNLSASRPQDRQFILSSKKLLLSDSGFYLCAASTGGYYGQYFGAGTRLSVL.

To note about this clone: The observed sequence ends 3 residues before the CDR3 terminus, with the missing tail filled in from the germline J gene. J is TRBJ1-2 and V is TRBV27; D not certain. Germline CDR1 reads MNHEY; CDR2 reads SMNVEV (reference sequence). CDR3 length equals 15 residues. V gave up 5 bases and J gave up 4 bases, with 17 bases separating them. CDR3 DNA, as far as it was read: TGTGCCAGCAGTGTAAACTTAGATTCGCCCTATGGC. Amino acid sequence: CASSVNLDSPYG. The full CDR3 sequence reads CASSVNLDSPYGYTF.

As for this clone: The CDR3 is cut off 3 residues early in the read; its end comes from the germline J gene. The chain combines TRBV6-2 or TRBV6-3 with TRBJ1-1, with D hard to call. The CDR3 loop spans 11 amino acids. Germline CDR1 is MNHEY and CDR2 is SVGEGT. CDR3 in amino acids: CASSHSAGAFF. Incomplete CDR3 DNA: TGTGCCAGCAGCCACTCTGCGGGC.